The 17 T cell receptor beta chains listed next were all sequenced from one sample in a study of T cell repertoires in aging, cancer and after chemotherapy. Peripheral blood genomic DNA, not sorted cells or RNA, was the template. Multiplex touch-down PCR with TRB-A/B primers amplified rearranged V-D-J TRB sequences. TCRdb reanalysed the multiplex PCR reads using MiXCR and keeps one entry per CDR3 protein. The sample consists of roughly 4,100 distinct CDR3 sequences, 25% to 35% of them appearing once. The material sequenced was blood. These TCRs come from a human donor in good health.

The chain combines TRBV30 with TRBJ2-5; TRBD1 is a possible D gene (5 bases). This CDR3 is 13 amino acids long. Trimming pared 3 bases from V and 2 bases from J, leaving 10 bases between. CDR1 GTSNPN and CDR2 SVGIG come from the germline V gene (reference sequence). This CDR3 reads CAWRTWTQETQYF. The CDR3 nucleotides are TGTGCCTGGAGAACATGGACACAAGAGACCCAGTACTTC. Complete variable domain (other parts from reference TRBV30 and TRBJ2-5): SQTIHQWPATLVQPVGSPLSLECTVEGTSNPNLYWYRQAAGRGLQLLFYSVGIGQISSEVPQNLSASRPQDRQFILSSKKLLLSDSGFYLCAWRTWTQETQYFGPGTRLLVL.

This clonotype was detected only a few times. The J gene is TRBJ1-2, the V gene TRBV6-1; possible D gene TRBD1, 5 bases. V shed 7 bases and J shed 8 bases, with 23 bases lying between them. The CDR3 contains 15 residues. Germline assignment: CDR1 MNHNS and CDR2 SASEGT. CDR3 sequence (DNA): TGTGCCAGCACCCCAAGGGACGTCTTGTTGCGGGGCTACACCTTC. Translated: CASTPRDVLLRGYTF.

This clonotype has just a few counts. The V gene is TRBV5-4, the J gene TRBJ2-1, with a weak D call TRBD2 (5 bases). This CDR3 is 15 amino acids long. CDR1 is SGHNT, CDR2 YYREEE, per germline (reference sequence). Trimming took 1 base from V and 3 from J, leaving 11 bases between them. The CDR3 region has the DNA TGTGCCAGCAGCTTGTTCGGGGTTAACTACAATGAGCAGTTCTTC. Translating it yields CASSLFGVNYNEQFF.

This clonotype has a handful of counts. This rearrangement joins TRBV6-5 to TRBJ1-2, with D hard to call. Germline CDR1 reads MNHEY; CDR2 reads SVGAGI. The CDR3 totals 12 residues. V was shortened by 4 bases and J by 3 bases, with 6 bases between the two germline ends. CDR3: CASSSVDYGYTF. The CDR3 DNA follows: TGTGCCAGCAGTTCCGTGGACTATGGCTACACCTTC.

This clonotype was observed a few times. V gene TRBV7-6 combines with J gene TRBJ1-2, with no clear D. Germline V gives CDR1 SGHVS, CDR2 FNYEAQ. The CDR3 totals 13 residues. Deletions cut 5 bases from V and 2 bases from J, with 9 bases between. The CDR3 is CASSRVENYGYTF. The CDR3 DNA sequence: TGTGCCAGCAGCCGAGTCGAAAACTATGGCTACACCTTC.

The chain uses TRBV9 and TRBJ2-2; no definite D call. CDR1 is SGDLS and CDR2 is YYNGEE in the germline V gene. Trimming left V 3 bases short and J 4 bases short, with 13 bases between. This CDR3 region has 15 residues. CDR3 amino acids: CASSAGGLTTGELFF. The CDR3 coding sequence is TGTGCCAGCAGCGCGGGTGGGCTTACCACCGGGGAGCTGTTTTTT. The variable domain in full, completed from reference TRBV9 and TRBJ2-2, reads DSGVTQTPKHLITATGQRVTLRCSPRSGDLSVYWYQQSLDQGLQFLIQYYNGEERAKGNILERFSAQQFPDLHSELNLSSLELGDSALYFCASSAGGLTTGELFFGEGSRLTVL.

The rearrangement joins TRBV27 to TRBJ1-2, with TRBD1 matching over 7 bases. V dropped 7 bases and J dropped 7; count of bases not matched to a gene: 12. This CDR3 region has 14 residues. Germline V CDR1 and CDR2: MNHEY, SMNVEV (reference sequence). The CDR3 reads CASKSRTGSIGYTF. CDR3 sequence (DNA): TGTGCCAGCAAGTCCCGGACAGGTTCGATTGGCTACACCTTC.

This clonotype was found a few times. The V and J genes are TRBV19 and TRBJ1-5; D is ambiguous. V lost 2 bases to trimming and J lost 5 bases, with 10 bases between them. This CDR3 spans 14 amino acids. CDR1 and CDR2 from the germline V gene are LNHDA and SQIVND (reference sequence). CDR3 loop: CASSIWSTDQPQHF. CDR3 DNA sequence: TGTGCCAGTAGTATATGGTCTACCGATCAGCCCCAGCATTTT.

The J gene is TRBJ2-2, the V gene TRBV19; D unclear. Germline V gives CDR1 LNHDA, CDR2 SQIVND (reference sequence). The V end was cut by 3 bases, the J end by 6 bases, with 8 bases between. The CDR3 is 13 amino acids. In DNA form, the CDR3 reads TGTGCCAGTAGTATCATCTCTGCCGGGGAGCTGTTTTTT. Translation: CASSIISAGELFF.

In its sample, this clonotype ranks as large. CDR3 in amino acids: CASSEEVWAGYGYTF. CDR3 DNA: TGTGCCAGCAGCGAGGAGGTCTGGGCAGGGTATGGCTACACCTTC. The gene calls are TRBV5-6 and TRBJ1-2; D might be TRBD1 (5 bases). V dropped 4 bases and J dropped 5 bases, with 18 bases sitting between them. The length of the CDR3 is 15 residues. Germline CDR1 and CDR2: SGHDT and YYEEEE.

This clonotype turned up a few times. V is TRBV12-3 or TRBV12-4 and J is TRBJ2-3; TRBD2 matches at 7 bases. J gave up 5 bases and V 1 base, and 6 bases lay outside the gene matches. CDR3 length: 15 residues. CDR3 bases: TGTGCCAGCAGTTTAGTTGTGGGCGGGGGAGATACGCAGTATTTT. It yields the protein CASSLVVGGGDTQYF.

This clonotype turned up a few times. The rearrangement links TRBV10-3 to TRBJ2-1; no reliable D call. V shed 0 bases and J shed 3 bases, with 15 bases lying between them. The CDR3 spans 17 residues. From germline, CDR1 is ENHRY and CDR2 SYGVKD. The CDR3 loop is CAISESIQSTNYNEQFF. Here the CDR3 DNA reads TGTGCCATCAGTGAGTCGATTCAGAGTACTAACTACAATGAGCAGTTCTTC.

By sample fraction, this clonotype is medium-sized. The chain is built from TRBV6-5 and TRBJ2-3; 9 bases are shared with TRBD2. This CDR3 region has 17 residues. Germline V gene lookup returns CDR1 MNHEY and CDR2 SVGAGI. The trim removed 0 bases at V and 1 base at J, leaving 5 bases unmatched. CDR3 sequence: CASSYSIVAGGTDTQYF. Here the CDR3 DNA reads TGTGCCAGCAGTTACTCGATTGTAGCGGGGGGCACAGATACGCAGTATTTT.

In its sample, this clonotype was seen a few times. The chain couples TRBV6-1 to TRBJ1-2, with D maybe TRBD1 (6 bases). The V gene's germline CDR1 is MNHNS and CDR2 SASEGT. This CDR3 comprises 12 residues. V lost 2 bases, J lost 8 bases, and 9 bases lay in between. For the CDR3, the DNA is TGTGCCAGCAGTGAATCAGGGGTCGGCTACACCTTC. Translated: CASSESGVGYTF.

This clonotype was counted only a few times. This rearrangement joins TRBV6-1 to TRBJ2-5; TRBD1 matches at 9 bases. CDR3 length: 14 residues. Germline V lookup: CDR1 MNHNS, CDR2 SASEGT. V lost 6 bases and J lost 3; bases outside the gene matches: 5. The CDR3 bases are TGTGCCAGCAGGGGGACAGGGTTTGAAGAGACCCAGTACTTC. Amino acids: CASRGTGFEETQYF.

This clonotype was picked up a small number of times. CDR3 in DNA: TGTGCCAGTAGTATAGGCATACAGGGGAATGAGCAGTTCTTC. Its protein product is CASSIGIQGNEQFF. This chain links TRBV19 with TRBJ2-1, with 7 bases lining up with TRBD1. Germline trimming cut 1 base from V and 7 bases from J; bases unmatched to any gene: 4. The germline V gene has CDR1 LNHDA and CDR2 SQIVND (reference sequence). This CDR3 has 14 residues.

This clonotype was observed once. The gene calls are TRBV12-3 or TRBV12-4 and TRBJ2-1, with 7 positions matching TRBD2. J gave up 3 bases and V 3 bases, and 8 bases lay outside the gene matches. The CDR3 totals 16 residues. The CDR3 sequence: CASSFSGGGDYNEQFF. As DNA, the CDR3 is TGTGCCAGCAGTTTTAGCGGCGGGGGAGACTACAATGAGCAGTTCTTC.